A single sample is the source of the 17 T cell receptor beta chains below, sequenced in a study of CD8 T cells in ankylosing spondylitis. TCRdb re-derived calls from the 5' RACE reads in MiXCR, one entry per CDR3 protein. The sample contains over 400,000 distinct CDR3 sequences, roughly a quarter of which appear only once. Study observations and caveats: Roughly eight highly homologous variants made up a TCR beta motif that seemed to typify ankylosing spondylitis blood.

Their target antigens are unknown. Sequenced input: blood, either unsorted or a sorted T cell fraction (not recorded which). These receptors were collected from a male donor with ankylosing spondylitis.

DNA for the CDR3: TGTGCCAGCTCACCTGCAGCGCCTTCCTCCTACAATGAGCAGTTCTTC. It specifies CASSPAAPSSYNEQFF. The gene calls are TRBV18 and TRBJ2-1; no firm D call. Looked up from germline, CDR1 is KGHSH and CDR2 is LQKENI. CDR3 size: 16 residues. V shed 3 bases and J shed 0 bases, with 12 bases lying between them.

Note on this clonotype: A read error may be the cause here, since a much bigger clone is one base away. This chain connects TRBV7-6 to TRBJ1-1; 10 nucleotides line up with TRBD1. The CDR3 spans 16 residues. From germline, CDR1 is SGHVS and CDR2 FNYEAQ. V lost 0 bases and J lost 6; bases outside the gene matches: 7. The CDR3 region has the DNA TGTGCCAGCAGCTTAGCGAGAGACAGGGGGCTGGCTGAAGCTTTCTTT. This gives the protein CASSLARDRGLAEAFF. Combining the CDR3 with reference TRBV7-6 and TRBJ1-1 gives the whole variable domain GAGVSQSPRYKVTKRGQDVALRCDPISGHVSLYWYRQALGQGPEFLTYFNYEAQQDKSGLPNDRFSAERPEGSISTLTIQRTEQRDSAMYRCASSLARDRGLAEAFFGQGTRLTVV.

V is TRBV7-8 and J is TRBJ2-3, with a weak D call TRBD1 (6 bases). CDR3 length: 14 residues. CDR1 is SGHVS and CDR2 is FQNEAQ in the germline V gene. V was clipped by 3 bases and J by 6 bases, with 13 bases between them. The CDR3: CASSFQGSRDTQYF. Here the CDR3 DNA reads TGTGCCAGCAGCTTCCAGGGGAGTAGGGATACGCAGTATTTT.

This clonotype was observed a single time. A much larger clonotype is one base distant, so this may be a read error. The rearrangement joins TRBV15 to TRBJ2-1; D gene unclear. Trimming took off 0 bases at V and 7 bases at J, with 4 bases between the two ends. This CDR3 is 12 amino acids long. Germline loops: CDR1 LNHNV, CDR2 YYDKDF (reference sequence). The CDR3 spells CATSRDQNEQFF. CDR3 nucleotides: TGTGCCACCAGCAGAGATCAGAATGAGCAGTTCTTC.

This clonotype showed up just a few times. CDR3 protein: CASSSPRETEKLFF. As DNA, the CDR3 is TGTGCCAGCAGCAGTCCGAGGGAAACTGAAAAACTGTTTTTT. The rearrangement links TRBV5-6 to TRBJ1-4; no firm D call. The CDR3 is 14 residues long. V was shortened by 4 bases and J by 7 bases, with 14 bases between the two germline ends. Per germline, CDR1 SGHDT and CDR2 YYEEEE.

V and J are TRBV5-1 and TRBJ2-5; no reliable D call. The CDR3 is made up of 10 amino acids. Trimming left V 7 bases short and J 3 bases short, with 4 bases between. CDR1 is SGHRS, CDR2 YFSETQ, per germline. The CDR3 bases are TGCGCCAGCGCCGAAGAGACCCAGTACTTC. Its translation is CASAEETQYF.

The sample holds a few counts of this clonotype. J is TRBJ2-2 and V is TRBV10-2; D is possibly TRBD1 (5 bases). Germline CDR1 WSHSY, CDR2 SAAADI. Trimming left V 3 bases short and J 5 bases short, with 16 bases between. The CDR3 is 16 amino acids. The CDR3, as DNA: TGCGCCAGCAGTGAAATATGGCCCGCAGGGACCGGGGAGCTGTTTTTT. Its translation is CASSEIWPAGTGELFF.

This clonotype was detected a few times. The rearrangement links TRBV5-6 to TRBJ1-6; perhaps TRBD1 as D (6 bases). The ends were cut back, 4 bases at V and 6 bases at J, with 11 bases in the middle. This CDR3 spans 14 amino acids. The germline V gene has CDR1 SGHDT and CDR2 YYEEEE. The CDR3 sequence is CASSPTGFNSPLHF. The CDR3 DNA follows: TGTGCCAGCAGCCCTACAGGGTTTAATTCACCCCTCCACTTT.

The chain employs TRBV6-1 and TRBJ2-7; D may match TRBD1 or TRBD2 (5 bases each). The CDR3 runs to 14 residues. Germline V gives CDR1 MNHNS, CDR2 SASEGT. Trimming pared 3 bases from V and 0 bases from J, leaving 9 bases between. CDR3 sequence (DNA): TGTGCCAGCAGTGACCCCGGGACCTCCTACGAGCAGTACGTC. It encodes CASSDPGTSYEQYV.

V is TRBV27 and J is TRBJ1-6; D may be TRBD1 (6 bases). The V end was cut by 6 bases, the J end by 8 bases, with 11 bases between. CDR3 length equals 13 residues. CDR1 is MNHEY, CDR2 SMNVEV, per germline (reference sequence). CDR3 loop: CASRLTGDSPLHF. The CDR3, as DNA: TGTGCCAGCAGGCTGACAGGAGATTCACCCCTCCACTTT.

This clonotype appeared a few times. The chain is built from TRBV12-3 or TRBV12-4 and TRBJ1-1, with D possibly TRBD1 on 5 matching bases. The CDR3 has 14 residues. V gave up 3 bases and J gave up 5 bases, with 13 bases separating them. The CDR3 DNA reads TGTGCCAGCAGTTTTCCGCCAGGGTTGACTGAAGCTTTCTTT. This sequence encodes CASSFPPGLTEAFF.

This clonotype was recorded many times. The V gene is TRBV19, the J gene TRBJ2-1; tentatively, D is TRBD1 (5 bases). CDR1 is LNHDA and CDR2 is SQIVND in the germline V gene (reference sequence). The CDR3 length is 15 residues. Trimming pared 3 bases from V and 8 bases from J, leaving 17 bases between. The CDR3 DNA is TGTGCCAGTAGTATTGCGGCCAGGGCCCCCGATGAGCAGTTCTTC. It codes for CASSIAARAPDEQFF.

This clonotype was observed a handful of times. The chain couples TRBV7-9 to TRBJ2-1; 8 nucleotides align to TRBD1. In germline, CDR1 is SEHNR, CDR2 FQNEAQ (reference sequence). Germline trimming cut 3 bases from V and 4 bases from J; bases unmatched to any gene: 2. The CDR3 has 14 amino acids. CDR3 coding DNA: TGTGCCAGCAGCTTCGACAGGGGATACAATGAGCAGTTCTTC. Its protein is CASSFDRGYNEQFF.

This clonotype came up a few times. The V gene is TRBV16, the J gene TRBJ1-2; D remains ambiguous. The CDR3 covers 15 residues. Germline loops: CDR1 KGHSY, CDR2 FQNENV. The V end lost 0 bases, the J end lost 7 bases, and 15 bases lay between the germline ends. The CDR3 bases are TGTGCCAGCAGCCAATCCGGGAGAAGCAGGTTTGGCTACACCTTC. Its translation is CASSQSGRSRFGYTF.

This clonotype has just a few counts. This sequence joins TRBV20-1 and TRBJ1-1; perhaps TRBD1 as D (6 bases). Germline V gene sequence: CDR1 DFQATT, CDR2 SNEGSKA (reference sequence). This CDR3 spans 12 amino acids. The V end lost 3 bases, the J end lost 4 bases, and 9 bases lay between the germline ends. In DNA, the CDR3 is TGCAGTGCTAGGGTACAGGGCACTGAAGCTTTCTTT. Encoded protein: CSARVQGTEAFF.

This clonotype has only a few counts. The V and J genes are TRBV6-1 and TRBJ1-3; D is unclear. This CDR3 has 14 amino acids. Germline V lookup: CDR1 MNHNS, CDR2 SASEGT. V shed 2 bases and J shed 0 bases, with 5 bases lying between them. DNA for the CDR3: TGTGCCAGCAGTGAACTTTACTCTGGAAACACCATATATTTT. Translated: CASSELYSGNTIYF.

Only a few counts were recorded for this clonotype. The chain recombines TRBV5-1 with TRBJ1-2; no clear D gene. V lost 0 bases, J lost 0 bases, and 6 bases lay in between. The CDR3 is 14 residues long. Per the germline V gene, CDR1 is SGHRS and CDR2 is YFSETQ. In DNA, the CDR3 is TGCGCCAGCAGCTTGGAGTCAGCTAACTATGGCTACACCTTC. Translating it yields CASSLESANYGYTF.